Listed below are T cell receptor beta chains from one sample, sequenced in a study of glioma-infiltrating T cells. Each CDR3 protein gets one entry after TCRdb re-called the multiplex PCR reads with MiXCR. The table lists roughly 190,000 distinct CDR3 sequences, about 31% of them singletons, with 20% in the top ten. Sequencing input: glioma tissue, nonneoplastic brain tissue, or PBMCs (not recorded which). The origin of the receptors is a human donor with low-grade glioma or glioblastoma, undergoing nonglioma brain surgery, or in good health (not recorded which). Each CDR3 is given with its conserved first and last residue. D genes are given only for firm matches. Rows may omit the clone size; those that give it use once, few, many or a size class.

clone_size cdr3_length j_call v_call d_call cdr3_aa cdr3_nt
few 17 TRBJ2-3 TRBV10-3 - CAISASLGARGTDTQYF TGTGCCATCAGTGCCTCCCTAGGGGCCAGGGGCACAGATACGCAGTATTTT
few 17 TRBJ2-1 TRBV29-1 - CSVAGLERSSSYNEQFF TGCAGCGTCGCCGGACTGGAACGGTCAAGCTCCTACAATGAGCAGTTCTTC
- 14 TRBJ1-6 TRBV5-4 - CASSSYPYNSPLHF TGTGCCAGCAGCTCGTACCCGTATAATTCACCCCTCCACTTT
many 13 TRBJ1-2 TRBV7-2 TRBD1 CASRPTGGDGYTF TGTGCCAGCAGACCGACAGGGGGGGATGGCTACACCTTC
many 16 TRBJ2-7 TRBV6-6 TRBD2 CASSYSGRPSSYEQYF TGTGCCAGCAGTTACTCCGGGAGGCCCAGCTCCTACGAGCAGTACTTC
many 15 TRBJ2-7 TRBV27 TRBD2 CASSLSGGSGYEQYF TGTGCCAGCAGTTTATCAGGCGGGAGCGGGTACGAGCAGTACTTC
many 16 TRBJ2-7 TRBV4-2 TRBD2 CASSQRGAGGSYEQYF TGTGCCAGCAGCCAACGTGGAGCGGGAGGTTCCTACGAGCAGTACTTC
many 15 TRBJ2-3 TRBV20-1 - CSARSTGFPTDTQYF TGCAGTGCCCGGTCCACGGGTTTTCCCACAGATACGCAGTATTTT
- 17 TRBJ1-1 TRBV6-2/TRBV6-3 TRBD1 CASSSDREGGFDTEAFF TGTGCCAGCAGTTCGGACAGGGAAGGGGGGTTTGACACTGAAGCTTTCTTT
- 15 TRBJ1-2 TRBV10-3 - CAIRELRGANYCYTF TGTGCCATCAGAGAGCTCAGGGGCGCTAACTATTGCTACACCTTC